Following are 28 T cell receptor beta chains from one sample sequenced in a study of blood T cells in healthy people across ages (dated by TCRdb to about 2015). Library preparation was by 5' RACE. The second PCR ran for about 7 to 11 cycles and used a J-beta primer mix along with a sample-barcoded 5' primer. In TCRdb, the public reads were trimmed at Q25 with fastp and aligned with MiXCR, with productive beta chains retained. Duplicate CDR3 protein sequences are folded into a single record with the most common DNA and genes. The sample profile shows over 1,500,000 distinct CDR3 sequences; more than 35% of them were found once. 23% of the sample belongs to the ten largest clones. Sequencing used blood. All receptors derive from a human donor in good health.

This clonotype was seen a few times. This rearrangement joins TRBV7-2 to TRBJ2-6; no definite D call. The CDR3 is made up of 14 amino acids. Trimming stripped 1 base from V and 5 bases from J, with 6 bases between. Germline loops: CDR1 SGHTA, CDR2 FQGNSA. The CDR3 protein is CASSLVGRANVLTF. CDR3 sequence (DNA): TGTGCCAGCAGCTTAGTAGGCAGGGCCAACGTCCTGACTTTC.

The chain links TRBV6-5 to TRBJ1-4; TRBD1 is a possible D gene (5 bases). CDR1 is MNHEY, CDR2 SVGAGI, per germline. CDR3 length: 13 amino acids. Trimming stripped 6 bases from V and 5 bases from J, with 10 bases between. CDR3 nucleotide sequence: TGTGCCAGCAGGGGGGGAATCAATGAAAAACTGTTTTTT. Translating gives CASRGGINEKLFF.

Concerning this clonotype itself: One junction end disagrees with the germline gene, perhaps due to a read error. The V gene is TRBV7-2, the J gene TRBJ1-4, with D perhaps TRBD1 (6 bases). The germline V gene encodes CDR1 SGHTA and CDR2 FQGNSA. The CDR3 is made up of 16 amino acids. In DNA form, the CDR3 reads TGTGCCAGCAGTCCTTCAGGGGCCCCTTGGAAGGAAAAGCTGTTTTTT. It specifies CASSPSGAPWKEKLFF.

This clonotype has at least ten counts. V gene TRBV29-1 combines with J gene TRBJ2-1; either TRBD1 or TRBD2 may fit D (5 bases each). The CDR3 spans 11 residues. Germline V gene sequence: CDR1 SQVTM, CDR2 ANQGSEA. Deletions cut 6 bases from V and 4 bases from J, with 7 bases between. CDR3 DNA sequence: TGCAGCGTCGAGGGGTACAATGAGCAGTTCTTC. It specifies CSVEGYNEQFF.

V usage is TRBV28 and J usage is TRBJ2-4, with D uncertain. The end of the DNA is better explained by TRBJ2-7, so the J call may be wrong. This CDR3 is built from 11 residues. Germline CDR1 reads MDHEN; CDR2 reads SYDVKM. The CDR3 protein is CASRHRYEQYF. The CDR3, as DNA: TGTGCCAGCAGGCACAGATACGAGCAGTACTTC.

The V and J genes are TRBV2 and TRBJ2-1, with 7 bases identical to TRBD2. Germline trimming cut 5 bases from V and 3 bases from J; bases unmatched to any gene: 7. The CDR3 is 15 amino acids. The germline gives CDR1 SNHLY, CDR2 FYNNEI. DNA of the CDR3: TGTGCCAGCAGTCGCCCGGCGGGGGACTACAATGAGCAGTTCTTC. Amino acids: CASSRPAGDYNEQFF.

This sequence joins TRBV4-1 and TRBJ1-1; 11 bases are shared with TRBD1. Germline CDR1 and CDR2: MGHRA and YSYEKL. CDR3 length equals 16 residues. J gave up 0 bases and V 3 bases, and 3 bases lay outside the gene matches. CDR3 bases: TGCGCCAGCAGCCAGGGGGACAGGGGGTTGAACACTGAAGCTTTCTTT. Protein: CASSQGDRGLNTEAFF.

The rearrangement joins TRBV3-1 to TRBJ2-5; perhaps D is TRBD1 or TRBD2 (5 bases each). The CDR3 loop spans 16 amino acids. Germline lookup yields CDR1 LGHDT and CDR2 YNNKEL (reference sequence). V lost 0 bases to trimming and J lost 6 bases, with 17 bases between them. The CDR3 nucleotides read TGTGCCAGCAGCCAAGATCGATTCGGGGCTAAAAAGACCCAGTACTTC. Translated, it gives CASSQDRFGAKKTQYF.

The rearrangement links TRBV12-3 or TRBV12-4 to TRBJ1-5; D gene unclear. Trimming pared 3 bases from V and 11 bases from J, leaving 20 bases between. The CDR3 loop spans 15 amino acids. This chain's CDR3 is CASSFPESPFEAQHF. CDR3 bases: TGTGCCAGCAGTTTCCCAGAATCCCCGTTTGAGGCCCAGCATTTT.

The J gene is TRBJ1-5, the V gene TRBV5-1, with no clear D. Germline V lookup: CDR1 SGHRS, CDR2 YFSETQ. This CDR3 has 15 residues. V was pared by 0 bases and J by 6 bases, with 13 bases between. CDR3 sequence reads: CASSLEPLPSQPQHF. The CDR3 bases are TGCGCCAGCAGCTTGGAGCCCCTTCCCAGTCAGCCCCAGCATTTT.

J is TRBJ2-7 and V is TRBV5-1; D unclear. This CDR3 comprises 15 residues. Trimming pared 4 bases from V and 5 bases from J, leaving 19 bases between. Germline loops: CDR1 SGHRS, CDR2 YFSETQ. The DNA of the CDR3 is TGCGCCAGCAGCCCGACCCATTATATAGGCGACGAGCAGTACTTC. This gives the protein CASSPTHYIGDEQYF.

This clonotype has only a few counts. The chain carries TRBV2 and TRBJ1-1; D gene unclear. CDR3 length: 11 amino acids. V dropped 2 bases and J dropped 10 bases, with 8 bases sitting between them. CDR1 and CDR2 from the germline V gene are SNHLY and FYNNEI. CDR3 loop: CASSESVRAFF. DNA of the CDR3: TGTGCCAGCAGTGAATCGGTGCGAGCTTTCTTT.

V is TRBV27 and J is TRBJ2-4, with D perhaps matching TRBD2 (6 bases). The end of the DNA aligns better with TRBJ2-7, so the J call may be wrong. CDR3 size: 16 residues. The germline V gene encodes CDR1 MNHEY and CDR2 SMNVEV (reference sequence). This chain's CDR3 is CASSLGGEQRPYEQYF. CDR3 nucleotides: TGTGCCAGCAGTTTGGGGGGAGAACAAAGGCCCTACGAGCAGTACTTC.

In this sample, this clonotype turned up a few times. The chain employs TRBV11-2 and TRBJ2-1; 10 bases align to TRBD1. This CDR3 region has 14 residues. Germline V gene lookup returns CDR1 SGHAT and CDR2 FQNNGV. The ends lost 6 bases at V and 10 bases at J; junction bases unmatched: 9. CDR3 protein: CASRRTGGPREQFF. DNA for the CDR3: TGTGCCAGCAGGAGGACAGGGGGTCCCAGGGAGCAGTTCTTC.

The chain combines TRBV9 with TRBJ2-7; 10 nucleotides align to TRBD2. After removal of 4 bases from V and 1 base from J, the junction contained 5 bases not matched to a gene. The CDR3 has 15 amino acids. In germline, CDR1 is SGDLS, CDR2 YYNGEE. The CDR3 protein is CASSIGLAESYEQYF. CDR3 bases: TGTGCCAGCAGCATTGGACTAGCGGAATCCTACGAGCAGTACTTC.

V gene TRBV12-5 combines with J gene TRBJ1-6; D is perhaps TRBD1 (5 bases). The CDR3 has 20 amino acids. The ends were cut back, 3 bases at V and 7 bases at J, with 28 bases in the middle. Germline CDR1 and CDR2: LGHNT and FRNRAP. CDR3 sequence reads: CASGFRGISLSGAPNSPLHF. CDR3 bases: TGTGCTAGTGGTTTCCGCGGTATTAGTTTAAGCGGGGCGCCGAATTCACCCCTCCACTTT.

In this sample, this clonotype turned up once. This CDR3 is CSAWTSGIQETQYF. As DNA, the CDR3 is TGCAGTGCCTGGACTAGCGGGATCCAAGAGACCCAGTACTTC. The chain recombines TRBV20-1 with TRBJ2-5; 12 nucleotides agree with TRBD2. Germline CDR1 reads DFQATT; CDR2 reads SNEGSKA (reference sequence). Trimming took 6 bases from V and 1 from J; bases not matched to a gene: 3. The CDR3 spans 14 residues.

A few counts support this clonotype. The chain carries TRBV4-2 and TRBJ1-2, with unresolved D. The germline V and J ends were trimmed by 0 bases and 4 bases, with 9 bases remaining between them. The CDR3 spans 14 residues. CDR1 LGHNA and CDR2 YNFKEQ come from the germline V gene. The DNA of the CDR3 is TGTGCCAGCAGCCAAGATGCAGTCACCTATGGCTACACCTTC. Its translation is CASSQDAVTYGYTF.

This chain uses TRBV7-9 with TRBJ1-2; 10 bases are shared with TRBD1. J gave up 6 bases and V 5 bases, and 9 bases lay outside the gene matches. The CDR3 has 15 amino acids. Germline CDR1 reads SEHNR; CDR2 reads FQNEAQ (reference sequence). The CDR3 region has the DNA TGTGCCAGCAGCCCGACGACAGGGGGCTGCGATGGCTACACCTTC. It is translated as CASSPTTGGCDGYTF.

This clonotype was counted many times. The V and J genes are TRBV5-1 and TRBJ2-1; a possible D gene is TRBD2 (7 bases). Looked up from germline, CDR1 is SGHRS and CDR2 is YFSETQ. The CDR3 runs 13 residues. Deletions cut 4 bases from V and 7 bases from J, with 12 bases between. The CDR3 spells CASSPGGSNEQFF. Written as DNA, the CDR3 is TGCGCCAGCAGCCCGGGGGGCAGTAATGAGCAGTTCTTC.

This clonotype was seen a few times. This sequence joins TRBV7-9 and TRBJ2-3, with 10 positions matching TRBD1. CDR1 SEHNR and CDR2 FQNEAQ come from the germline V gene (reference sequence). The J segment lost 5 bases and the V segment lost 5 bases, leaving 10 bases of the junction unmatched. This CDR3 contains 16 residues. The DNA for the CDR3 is TGTGCCAGCAGCGATGGGACAGGGGCTAGGGGAGATACGCAGTATTTT. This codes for CASSDGTGARGDTQYF.

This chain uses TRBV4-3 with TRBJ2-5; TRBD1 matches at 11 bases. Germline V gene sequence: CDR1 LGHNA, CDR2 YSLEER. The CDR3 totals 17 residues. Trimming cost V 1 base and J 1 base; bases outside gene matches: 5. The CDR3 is CASSQAGTGGFQETQYF. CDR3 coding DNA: TGCGCCAGCAGCCAAGCTGGGACAGGGGGATTCCAAGAGACCCAGTACTTC.

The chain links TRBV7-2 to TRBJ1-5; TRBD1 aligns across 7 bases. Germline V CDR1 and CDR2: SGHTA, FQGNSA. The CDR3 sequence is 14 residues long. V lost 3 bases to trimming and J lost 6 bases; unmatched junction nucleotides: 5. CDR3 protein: CASSFGQDVQPQHF. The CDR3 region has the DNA TGTGCCAGCAGCTTCGGACAGGACGTTCAGCCCCAGCATTTT.

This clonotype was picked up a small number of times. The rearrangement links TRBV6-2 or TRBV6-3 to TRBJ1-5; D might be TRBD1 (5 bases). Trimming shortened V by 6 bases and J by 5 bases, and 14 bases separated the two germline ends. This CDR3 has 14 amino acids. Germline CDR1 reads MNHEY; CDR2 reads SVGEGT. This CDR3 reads CASRENQGDQPQHF. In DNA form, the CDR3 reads TGTGCCAGCAGGGAGAATCAAGGGGATCAGCCCCAGCATTTT.

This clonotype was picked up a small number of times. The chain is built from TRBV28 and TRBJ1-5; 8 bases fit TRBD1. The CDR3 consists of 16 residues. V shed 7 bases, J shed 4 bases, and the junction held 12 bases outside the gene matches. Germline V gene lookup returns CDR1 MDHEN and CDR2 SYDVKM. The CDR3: CASTPWGQGANQPQHF. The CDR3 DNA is TGTGCCAGCACCCCTTGGGGGCAGGGGGCAAATCAGCCCCAGCATTTT.

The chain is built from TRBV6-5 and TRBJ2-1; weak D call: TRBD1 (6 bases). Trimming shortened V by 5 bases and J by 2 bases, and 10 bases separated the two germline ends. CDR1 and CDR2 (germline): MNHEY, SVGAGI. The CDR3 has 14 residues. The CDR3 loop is CASSETGPYNEQFF. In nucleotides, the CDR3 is TGTGCCAGCAGTGAGACAGGACCCTACAATGAGCAGTTCTTC.

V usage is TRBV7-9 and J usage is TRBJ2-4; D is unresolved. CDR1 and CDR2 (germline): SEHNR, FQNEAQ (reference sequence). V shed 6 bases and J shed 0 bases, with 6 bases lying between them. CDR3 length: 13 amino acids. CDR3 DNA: TGTGCCAGCAGTCGAATAGCCAAAAACATTCAGTACTTC. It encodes CASSRIAKNIQYF.

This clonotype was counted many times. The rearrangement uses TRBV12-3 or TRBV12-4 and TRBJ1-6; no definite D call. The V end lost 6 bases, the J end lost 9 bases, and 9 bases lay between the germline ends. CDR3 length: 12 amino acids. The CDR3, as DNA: TGTGCCAGCAGCCCAGGAGGTTCACCCCTCCACTTT. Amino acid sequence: CASSPGGSPLHF.